This T cell receptor beta chain stems from a study of blood T cell repertoires in COVID-19. The data were produced by immunoSEQ multiplex PCR, yet TCRdb's version contains in-frame clones alone and is incomplete. The sample contains roughly 40,000 clones, about 88% of which appear only once. This CDR3 region has 15 residues. Germline CDR1 and CDR2: WNHNN and SYGVQD (reference sequence). With 2 bases clipped from V and 3 bases from J, the junction kept 2 bases outside the gene matches. The gene calls are TRBV10-1 and TRBJ2-3, with 10 bases matching TRBD2. This TCR was sampled from a human donor in a cohort sampled during active COVID-19. Sequenced input: peripheral blood. Here the CDR3 DNA reads TGCGCCAGCAGTGAGGGACTAGCGGCGACAGATACGCAGTATTTT. Amino acid sequence: CASSEGLAATDTQYF.